This T cell receptor (beta chain) was retrieved from a study of OX40 agonist ivuxolimab in advanced cancers. Study results and caveats: Among some nonresponders, normalized T-cell clonal expansion was also low. More expanded clones were found, on average, in CD8+ than in CD4+ T cells.

In regard to this clone: Its antigen is still unknown.

Only in-frame clones appear in the TCRdb table, and some are missing; sequencing was by immunoSEQ multiplex PCR. The repertoire includes about 82,000 clones, roughly 92% of them detected once, and over 0.55% sits in the top ten. The clonotype comes from an adult with an advanced solid tumor such as melanoma, head and neck, liver or kidney cancer. The specimen was CD4+ or CD8+ T cells sorted from blood, collected in a trial of the OX40 agonist ivuxolimab.

The CDR3 protein is CASSLIGVLTEAFF. The DNA for the CDR3 is TGTGCCAGCAGCTTGATAGGGGTTTTAACTGAAGCTTTCTTT. The chain links TRBV5-4 to TRBJ1-1; D might be TRBD1 (5 bases). Germline CDR1 is SGHNT and CDR2 is YYREEE (reference sequence). This CDR3 comprises 14 residues. The V end lost 1 base, the J end lost 5 bases, and 12 bases lay between the germline ends.